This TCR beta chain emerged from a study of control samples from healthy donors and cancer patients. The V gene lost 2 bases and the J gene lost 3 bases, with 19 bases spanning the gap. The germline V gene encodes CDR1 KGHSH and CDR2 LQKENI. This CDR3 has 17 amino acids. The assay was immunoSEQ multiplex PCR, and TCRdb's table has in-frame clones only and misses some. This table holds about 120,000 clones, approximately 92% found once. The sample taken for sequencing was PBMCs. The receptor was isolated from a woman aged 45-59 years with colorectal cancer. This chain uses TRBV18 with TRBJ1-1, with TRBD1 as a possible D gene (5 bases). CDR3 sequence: CASSPIQVPGGDTEAFF. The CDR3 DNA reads TGTGCCAGCTCACCAATACAGGTCCCTGGGGGGGACACTGAAGCTTTCTTT.